This is a list of T cell receptor beta chains from one sample in a study of CD8 T cells in ankylosing spondylitis. TCRdb called the 5' RACE reads again in MiXCR, with one record for every CDR3 protein. This table has over 450,000 distinct CDR3 sequences, roughly 13% appearing once. The sequencing input was blood, either unsorted or a sorted T cell fraction (not recorded which). Receptors originate from a male donor with ankylosing spondylitis. Each CDR3 is given with its conserved first and last residue. The D gene is left open where the match is weak. Size is omitted from some rows. Given values are once, few, many or a class for expanded clones.

j_gene	abundance	d_gene	v_gene	CDR3aa	CDR3nt
TRBJ2-1	many	TRBD1	TRBV7-2	CASSLVTGSKNEQFF	TGTGCCAGCAGCTTAGTGACAGGGAGTAAGAATGAGCAGTTCTTC
TRBJ2-7	many	TRBD2	TRBV25-1	CASSELGAAGGYEQYF	TGTGCCAGCAGTGAACTTGGGGCAGCGGGAGGTTACGAGCAGTACTTC
TRBJ2-3	.	.	TRBV9	CASAGFGTDTQYF	TGTGCCAGCGCGGGATTCGGAACAGATACGCAGTATTTT
TRBJ1-1	few	.	TRBV5-1	CASSSQGQGYTEAFF	TGCGCCAGCAGCTCTCAAGGGCAGGGTTACACTGAAGCTTTCTTT
TRBJ2-1	.	TRBD2	TRBV20-1	CSAAGGQNYNEQFF	TGCAGTGCTGCGGGGGGACAAAACTACAATGAGCAGTTCTTC
TRBJ2-7	few	.	TRBV20-1	CSARRAGIYEQYF	TGCAGTGCTAGAAGAGCCGGGATCTACGAGCAGTACTTC
TRBJ1-2	few	TRBD1	TRBV7-2	CASTLTGQGAYGYTF	TGTGCCAGCACTTTAACCGGACAGGGGGCCTATGGCTACACCTTC
TRBJ2-1	few	.	TRBV5-1	CASSLGEGYNEQFF	TGCGCCAGCAGCTTGGGGGAAGGTTACAATGAGCAGTTCTTC
TRBJ2-5	once	.	TRBV10-1	CASSESVGGSGWTRAQYF	TGCGCCAGCAGTGAGTCGGTCGGTGGGTCAGGGTGGACCCGGGCCCAGTACTTC
TRBJ2-3	.	.	TRBV19	CASSRQEGVDTQYF	TGTGCCAGTAGTAGGCAGGAGGGAGTAGATACGCAGTATTTT
TRBJ2-1	many	TRBD1	TRBV9	CASSVEGQSYNEQFF	TGTGCCAGCAGCGTAGAGGGACAGAGTTACAATGAGCAGTTCTTC
TRBJ2-7	.	.	TRBV29-1	CSVGKTGHEQYF	TGCAGCGTTGGGAAAACGGGCCACGAGCAGTACTTC
TRBJ1-2	few	TRBD1	TRBV7-9	CASSPGGQGLNYGYTF	TGTGCCAGCAGCCCGGGTGGACAGGGATTAAACTATGGCTACACCTTC
TRBJ2-3	.	TRBD2	TRBV20-1	CSARDLLAGFTDTQYF	TGCAGTGCTAGAGATCTACTAGCGGGTTTCACAGATACGCAGTATTTT
TRBJ1-1	.	TRBD1	TRBV20-1	CSARDQGAHVNTEAFF	TGCAGTGCTAGAGACCAGGGGGCCCACGTGAACACTGAAGCTTTCTTT
TRBJ2-1	many	TRBD2	TRBV11-2	CASSLRGTSGINYNEQFF	TGTGCCAGCAGCTTAAGAGGGACTAGCGGGATCAATTACAATGAGCAGTTCTTC
TRBJ2-1	many	TRBD2	TRBV3-1	CASSPGTRVGEQFF	TGTGCCAGCAGCCCGGGGACTAGGGTAGGTGAGCAGTTCTTC
TRBJ2-3	few	.	TRBV28	CASSPRLSTDTQYF	TGTGCCAGCAGTCCCCGGCTCTCCACAGATACGCAGTATTTT
TRBJ2-5	.	.	TRBV20-1	CSARSRLGSGTQYF	TGCAGTGCTAGATCCAGACTCGGTTCGGGGACCCAGTACTTC
TRBJ1-5	few	.	TRBV11-1	CASSSEVGTSSFGSNQPQHF	TGTGCCAGCAGCTCCGAGGTAGGGACCTCTAGCTTCGGGAGCAATCAGCCCCAGCATTTT
TRBJ2-5	.	.	TRBV25-1	CASSETGEVKTQYF	TGTGCCAGCAGTGAAACAGGGGAGGTAAAGACCCAGTACTTC
TRBJ2-2	many	TRBD2	TRBV10-3	CAISKTSGRADTGELFF	TGTGCCATCAGTAAGACTAGCGGGAGGGCCGACACCGGGGAGCTGTTTTTT
TRBJ2-1	.	TRBD2	TRBV15	CATSRGGGLAGGNEQFF	TGTGCCACCAGCAGGGGCGGGGGACTAGCGGGAGGCAATGAGCAGTTCTTC
TRBJ1-2	few	.	TRBV11-2	CASSLLTGYGYTF	TGTGCCAGCAGCTTGCTGACCGGCTATGGCTACACCTTC
TRBJ2-7	few	.	TRBV10-3	CAISGTPDYEQYF	TGTGCCATCAGCGGGACTCCCGACTACGAGCAGTACTTC
TRBJ2-1	.	TRBD2	TRBV20-1	CSASLAGAYNEQFF	TGCAGTGCTAGCTTAGCGGGAGCCTACAATGAGCAGTTCTTC
TRBJ2-3	.	TRBD2	TRBV20-1	CSARDGLAVVDTQYF	TGCAGTGCTAGAGACGGGCTAGCGGTCGTGGATACGCAGTATTTT
TRBJ2-1	many	.	TRBV5-1	CASSPGGVYNEQFF	TGCGCCAGCAGCCCGGGGGGCGTTTACAATGAGCAGTTCTTC
TRBJ1-1	.	.	TRBV29-1	CSVEGGTYRGAFF	TGCAGCGTTGAAGGAGGGACCTACCGAGGAGCTTTCTTT
TRBJ1-5	few	.	TRBV2	CASRTGGGRGQPQHF	TGTGCCAGCAGGACGGGGGGAGGTCGTGGCCAGCCCCAGCATTTT
TRBJ2-4	few	TRBD1	TRBV11-1	CASSLAPGQMLAKNIQYF	TGTGCCAGCAGCTTAGCACCGGGACAGATGCTAGCCAAAAACATTCAGTACTTC
TRBJ2-3	many	TRBD2	TRBV12-3/TRBV12-4	CASSQGLAGNTQYF	TGTGCCAGCAGTCAGGGACTAGCGGGAAATACGCAGTATTTT
TRBJ2-1	.	.	TRBV24-1	CATSDPKQGIALNEQFF	TGTGCCACCAGTGACCCAAAACAGGGCATAGCACTCAATGAGCAGTTCTTC
TRBJ2-1	.	TRBD2	TRBV2	CASSDVLAGAWGEQFF	TGTGCCAGCAGTGATGTGTTAGCGGGGGCGTGGGGGGAGCAGTTCTTC
TRBJ1-3	.	TRBD1	TRBV27	CASSFPTGNGNTIYF	TGTGCCAGCAGTTTCCCGACAGGGAATGGAAACACCATATATTTT
TRBJ2-5	few	.	TRBV24-1	CANQGTETQYF	TGTGCCAACCAGGGGACCGAGACCCAGTACTTC
TRBJ2-1	.	TRBD1	TRBV6-6	CASSSPGQNQFF	TGTGCCAGCAGTTCTCCGGGACAGAATCAGTTCTTC
TRBJ2-3	many	.	TRBV18	CASSPQQREDTQYF	TGTGCCAGCTCACCACAACAGAGGGAGGATACGCAGTATTTT
TRBJ1-2	.	TRBD1	TRBV30	CAWAGTGANYGYTF	TGTGCCTGGGCTGGGACAGGGGCGAACTATGGCTACACCTTC
TRBJ2-3	few	TRBD1	TRBV12-3/TRBV12-4	CASSLDRVVADTQYF	TGTGCCAGCAGTCTCGACAGGGTCGTCGCAGATACGCAGTATTTT
TRBJ2-1	few	.	TRBV24-1	CATSDHLESYNEQFF	TGTGCCACCAGTGATCATCTAGAATCCTACAATGAGCAGTTCTTC
TRBJ2-3	few	TRBD2	TRBV5-1	CASSLVQREPTDTQYF	TGCGCCAGCAGCTTGGTGCAGCGGGAGCCCACAGATACGCAGTATTTT
TRBJ2-1	many	.	TRBV20-1	CSAASGDEQFF	TGCAGTGCCGCGAGCGGCGATGAGCAGTTCTTC
TRBJ1-5	many	.	TRBV5-6	CASSLTGLNQPQHF	TGTGCCAGCAGCTTGACAGGGCTTAATCAGCCCCAGCATTTT
TRBJ1-5	many	.	TRBV27	CASSRLGGYSNQPQHF	TGTGCCAGCAGTCGACTAGGGGGATATAGCAATCAGCCCCAGCATTTT
TRBJ1-1	.	.	TRBV20-1	CSARATRGMNTEAFF	TGCAGTGCTAGGGCTACGAGGGGGATGAACACTGAAGCTTTCTTT
TRBJ1-1	.	.	TRBV19	CASSMSLRDKLKAFF	TGTGCCAGTAGTATGAGTTTGAGAGACAAATTGAAAGCTTTCTTT
TRBJ2-1	few	TRBD2	TRBV11-2	CASSLGSGTSGSTPYNEQFF	TGTGCCAGCAGCTTAGGATCCGGGACTAGCGGGAGCACACCCTACAATGAGCAGTTCTTC
TRBJ2-5	many	.	TRBV25-1	CASSEPERNQETQYF	TGTGCCAGCAGTGAACCTGAGAGAAATCAAGAGACCCAGTACTTC
TRBJ2-3	few	.	TRBV7-9	CASSHSIGPHTDTQYF	TGTGCCAGCAGTCACTCGATTGGACCACACACAGATACGCAGTATTTT
TRBJ1-1	many	.	TRBV15	CATSRALAEEAFF	TGTGCCACCAGCAGAGCTCTGGCAGAAGAAGCTTTCTTT
TRBJ1-2	.	TRBD1	TRBV10-3	CAISDYGTGGSYGYTF	TGTGCCATCAGTGACTATGGGACAGGGGGTAGCTATGGCTACACCTTC
TRBJ2-5	few	.	TRBV11-2	CASAGNHQETQYF	TGTGCCAGCGCAGGAAACCACCAAGAGACCCAGTACTTC
TRBJ2-2	.	TRBD1	TRBV5-1	CASSEDRGSTGELFF	TGCGCCAGCAGCGAGGACAGGGGCTCAACCGGGGAGCTGTTTTTT
TRBJ2-3	few	TRBD2	TRBV20-1	CSAATPRSGRVPDTQYF	TGCAGTGCTGCGACTCCGAGGAGCGGGAGGGTACCAGATACGCAGTATTTT
TRBJ2-1	.	.	TRBV19	CASSIRLQSSYNEQFF	TGTGCCAGTAGTATCAGGCTCCAAAGCTCCTACAATGAGCAGTTCTTC
TRBJ2-3	many	TRBD1	TRBV5-1	CASSHTTGRTDTQYF	TGCGCCAGCAGCCACACGACAGGGCGCACAGATACGCAGTATTTT
TRBJ2-2	.	.	TRBV19	CASSMVNTGELFF	TGTGCCAGTAGCATGGTGAACACCGGGGAGCTGTTTTTT
TRBJ2-7	.	TRBD2	TRBV29-1	CSVEVVNSGSERYEQYF	TGCAGCGTTGAAGTAGTGAATAGCGGGAGTGAGAGATACGAGCAGTACTTC
TRBJ2-1	.	TRBD2	TRBV20-1	CCAPGGLAGGANEQFF	TGCTGTGCCCCCGGGGGACTAGCGGGAGGAGCGAATGAGCAGTTCTTC